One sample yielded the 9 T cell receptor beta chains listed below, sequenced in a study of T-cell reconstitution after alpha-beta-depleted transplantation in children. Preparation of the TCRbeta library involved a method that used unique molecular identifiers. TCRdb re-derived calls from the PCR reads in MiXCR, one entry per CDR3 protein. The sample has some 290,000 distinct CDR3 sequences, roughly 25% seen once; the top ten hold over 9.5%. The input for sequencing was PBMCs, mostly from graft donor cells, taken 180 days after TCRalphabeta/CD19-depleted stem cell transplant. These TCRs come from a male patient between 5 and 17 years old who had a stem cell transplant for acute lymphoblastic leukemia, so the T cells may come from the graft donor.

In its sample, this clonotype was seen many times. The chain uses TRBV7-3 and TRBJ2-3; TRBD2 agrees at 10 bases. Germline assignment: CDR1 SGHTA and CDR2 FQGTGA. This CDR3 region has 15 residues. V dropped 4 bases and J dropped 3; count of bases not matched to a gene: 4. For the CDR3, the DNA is TGTGCCAGCAGCTCTATAGCGGGAGGAACAGATACGCAGTATTTT. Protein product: CASSSIAGGTDTQYF.

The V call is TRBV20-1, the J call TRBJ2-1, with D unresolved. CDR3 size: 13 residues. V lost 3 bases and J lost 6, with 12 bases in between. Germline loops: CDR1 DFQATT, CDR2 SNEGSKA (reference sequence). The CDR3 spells CSASTRRLNEQFF. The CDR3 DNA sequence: TGCAGTGCTAGTACCCGGCGCCTCAATGAGCAGTTCTTC.

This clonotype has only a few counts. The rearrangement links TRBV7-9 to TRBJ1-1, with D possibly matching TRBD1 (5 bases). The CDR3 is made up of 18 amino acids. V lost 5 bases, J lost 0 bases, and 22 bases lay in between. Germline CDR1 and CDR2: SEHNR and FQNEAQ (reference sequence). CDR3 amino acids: CASSDLDSLYDMNTEAFF. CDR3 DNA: TGTGCCAGCAGCGACCTAGACAGCCTTTACGACATGAACACTGAAGCTTTCTTT.

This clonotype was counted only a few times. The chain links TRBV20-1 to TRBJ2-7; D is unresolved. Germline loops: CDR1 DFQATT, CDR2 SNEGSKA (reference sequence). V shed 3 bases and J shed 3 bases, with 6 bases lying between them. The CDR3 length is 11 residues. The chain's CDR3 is CSASSDYEQYF. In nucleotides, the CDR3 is TGCAGTGCTAGTTCGGACTACGAGCAGTACTTC.

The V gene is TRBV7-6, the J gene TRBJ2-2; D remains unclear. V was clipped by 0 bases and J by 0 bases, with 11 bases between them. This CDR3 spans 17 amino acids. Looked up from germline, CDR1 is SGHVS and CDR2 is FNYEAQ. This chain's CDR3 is CASSLAGSRANTGELFF. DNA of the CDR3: TGTGCCAGCAGCTTAGCGGGGTCCCGCGCGAACACCGGGGAGCTGTTTTTT.

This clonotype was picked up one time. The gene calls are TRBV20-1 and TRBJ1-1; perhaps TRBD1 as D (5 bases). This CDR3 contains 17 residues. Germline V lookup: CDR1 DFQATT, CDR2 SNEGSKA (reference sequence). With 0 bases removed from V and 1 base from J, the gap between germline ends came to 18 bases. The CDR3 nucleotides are TGCAGTGCTAGAGATGGCGTCAACCAGGGTCCGAACACTGAAGCTTTCTTT. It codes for CSARDGVNQGPNTEAFF.

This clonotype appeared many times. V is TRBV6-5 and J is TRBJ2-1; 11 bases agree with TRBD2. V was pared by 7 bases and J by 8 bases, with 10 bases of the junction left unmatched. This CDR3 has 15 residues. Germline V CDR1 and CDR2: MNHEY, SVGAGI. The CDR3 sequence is CASTKRGSGRDEQFF. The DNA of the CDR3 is TGTGCCAGCACTAAAAGGGGTAGCGGGAGGGATGAGCAGTTCTTC.

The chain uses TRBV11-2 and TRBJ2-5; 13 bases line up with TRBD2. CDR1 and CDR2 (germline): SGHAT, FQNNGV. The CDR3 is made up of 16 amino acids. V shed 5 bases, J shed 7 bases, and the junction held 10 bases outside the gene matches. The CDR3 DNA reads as TGTGCCAGCAGCCGAAGGACTAGCGGGAGTTACACGACCCAGTACTTC. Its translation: CASSRRTSGSYTTQYF.

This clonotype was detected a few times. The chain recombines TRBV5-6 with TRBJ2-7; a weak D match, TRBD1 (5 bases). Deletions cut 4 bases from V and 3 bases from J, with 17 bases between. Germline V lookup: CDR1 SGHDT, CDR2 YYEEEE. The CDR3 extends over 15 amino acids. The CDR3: CASSLTDRPYYEQYF. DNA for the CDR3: TGTGCCAGCAGCCTGACAGACAGACCATACTACGAGCAGTACTTC.